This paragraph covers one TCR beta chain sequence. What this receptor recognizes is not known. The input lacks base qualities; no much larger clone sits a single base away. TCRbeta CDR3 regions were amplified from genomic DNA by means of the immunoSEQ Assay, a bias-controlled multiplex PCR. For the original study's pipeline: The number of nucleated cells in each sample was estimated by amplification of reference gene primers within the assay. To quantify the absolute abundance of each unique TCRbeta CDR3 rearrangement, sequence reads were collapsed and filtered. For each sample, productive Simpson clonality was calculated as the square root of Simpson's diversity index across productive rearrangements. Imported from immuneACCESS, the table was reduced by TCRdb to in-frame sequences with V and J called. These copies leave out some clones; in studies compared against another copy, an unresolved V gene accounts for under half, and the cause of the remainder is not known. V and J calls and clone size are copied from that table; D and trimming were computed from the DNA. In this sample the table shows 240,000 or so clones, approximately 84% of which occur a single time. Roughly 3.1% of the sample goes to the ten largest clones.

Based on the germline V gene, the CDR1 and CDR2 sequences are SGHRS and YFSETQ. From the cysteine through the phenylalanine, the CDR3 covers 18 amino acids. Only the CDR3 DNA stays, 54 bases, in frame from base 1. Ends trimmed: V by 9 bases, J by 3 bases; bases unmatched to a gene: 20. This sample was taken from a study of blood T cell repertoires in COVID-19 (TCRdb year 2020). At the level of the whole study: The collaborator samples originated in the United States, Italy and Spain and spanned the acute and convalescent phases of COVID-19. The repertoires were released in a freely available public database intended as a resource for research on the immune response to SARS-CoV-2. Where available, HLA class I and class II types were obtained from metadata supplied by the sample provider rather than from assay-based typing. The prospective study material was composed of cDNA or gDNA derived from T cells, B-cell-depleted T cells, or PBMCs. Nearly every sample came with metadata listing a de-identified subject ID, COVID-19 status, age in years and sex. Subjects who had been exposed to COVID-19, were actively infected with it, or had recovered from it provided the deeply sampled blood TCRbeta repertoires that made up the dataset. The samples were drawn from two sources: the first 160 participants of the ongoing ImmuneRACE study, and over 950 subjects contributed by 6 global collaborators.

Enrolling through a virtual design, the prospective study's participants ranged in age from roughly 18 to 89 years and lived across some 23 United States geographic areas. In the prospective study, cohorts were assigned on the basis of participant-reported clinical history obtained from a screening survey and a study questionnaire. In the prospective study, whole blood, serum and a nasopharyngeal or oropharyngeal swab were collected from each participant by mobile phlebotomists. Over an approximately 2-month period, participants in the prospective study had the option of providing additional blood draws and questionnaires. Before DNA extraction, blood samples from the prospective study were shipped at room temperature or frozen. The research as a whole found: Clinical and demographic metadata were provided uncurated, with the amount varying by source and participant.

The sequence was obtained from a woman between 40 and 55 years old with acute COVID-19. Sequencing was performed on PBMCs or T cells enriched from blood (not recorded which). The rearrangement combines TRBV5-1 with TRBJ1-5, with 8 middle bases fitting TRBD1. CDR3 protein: CAITRPFRGQGTNQPQHF. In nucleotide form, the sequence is TGCGCCATCACCCGCCCGTTCAGGGGGCAAGGTACCAATCAGCCCCAGCATTTT.